This T cell receptor beta chain was observed in a study of technical replicates of blood from a few donors. Per the germline V gene, CDR1 is MNHNS and CDR2 is SASEGT. The CDR3 consists of 15 residues. Trimming shortened V by 6 bases and J by 5 bases, and 19 bases separated the two germline ends. Assay: immunoSEQ multiplex PCR; the TCRdb copy retains only in-frame clones and omits some. The repertoire consists of fewer than 90,000 clones, with almost 98% occurring once and the leading ten covering around 0.22%. The clonotype originates from a human donor in good health. The rearrangement joins TRBV6-1 to TRBJ1-2; TRBD1 might be the D (6 bases). The sequenced sample was T cells isolated from PBMCs. CDR3 in DNA: TGTGCCAGCAGACCGGGTTCGAGAGGGGGATATGGCTACACCTTC. Protein product: CASRPGSRGGYGYTF.